This T cell receptor beta chain stems from a study of T-cell reconstitution after alpha-beta-depleted transplantation in children. V shed 1 base and J shed 5 bases, with 12 bases lying between them. This CDR3 is 15 amino acids long. The germline CDR1 and CDR2 sequences are SGHVS and FQNEAQ. This sample's TCRbeta library carried unique molecular identifier barcodes. TCRdb analysed the PCR reads with MiXCR anew, one entry per CDR3 protein. The table includes some 500,000 distinct CDR3 sequences, around 18% detected once. The sequence derives from a human donor who donated a stem cell graft to a child with acute lymphoblastic leukemia. The sequences come from PBMCs from the stem cell graft donor, collected from the stem cell graft. The J gene is TRBJ2-1, the V gene TRBV7-8, with D possibly matching TRBD1 (6 bases). CDR3 loop: CASSLVQGLNNEQFF. DNA of the CDR3: TGTGCCAGCAGCTTAGTGCAGGGGCTTAACAATGAGCAGTTCTTC.